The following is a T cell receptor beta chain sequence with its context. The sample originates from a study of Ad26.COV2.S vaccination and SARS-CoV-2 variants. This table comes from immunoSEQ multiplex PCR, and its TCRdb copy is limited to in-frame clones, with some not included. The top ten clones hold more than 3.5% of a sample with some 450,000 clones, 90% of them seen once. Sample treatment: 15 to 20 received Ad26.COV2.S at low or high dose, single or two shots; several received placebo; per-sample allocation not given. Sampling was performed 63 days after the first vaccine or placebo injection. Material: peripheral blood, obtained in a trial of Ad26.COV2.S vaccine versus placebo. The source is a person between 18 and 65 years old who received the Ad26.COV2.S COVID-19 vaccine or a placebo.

The CDR3 coding sequence is TGTGCCAGCAGCCAAACCTGGACCCTCTCCTACGAGCAGTACTTC. Its protein is CASSQTWTLSYEQYF. The rearrangement joins TRBV3-1 (or the pseudogene TRBV3-2) to TRBJ2-7; D unresolved. The CDR3 has 15 amino acids. CDR1 is LGHDT, CDR2 YNNKEL, per germline (reference sequence). V lost 2 bases and J lost 0, with 11 bases in between.